This passage covers 20 T cell receptor beta chains from one sample sequenced in a study of T-cell reconstitution after alpha-beta-depleted transplantation in children. A library of TCRbeta sequences, prepared with unique molecular identifiers, was generated. TCRdb itself ran the PCR reads through MiXCR, one entry per CDR3 protein. The profile shows hundreds of thousands of distinct CDR3 sequences, roughly 15% of them singletons. The sequencing used PBMCs, mostly from graft donor cells, collected 360 days after TCRalphabeta/CD19-depleted stem cell transplant. The receptor set was obtained from a male patient between 2 and 10 years old who had a stem cell transplant for acute lymphoblastic leukemia, so the T cells may come from the graft donor.

This clonotype was seen more than once but under ten times. The rearrangement uses TRBV15 and TRBJ1-6; 9 nucleotides align to TRBD1. This CDR3 spans 13 amino acids. In germline, CDR1 is LNHNV, CDR2 YYDKDF (reference sequence). With V trimmed by 8 bases and J by 5 bases, 1 base remained unmatched. DNA of the CDR3: TGTGCCACCCGACAGGGGGATAATTCACCCCTCCACTTT. Protein: CATRQGDNSPLHF.

V and J are TRBV7-2 and TRBJ2-3; 9 nucleotides align to TRBD2. V lost 5 bases to trimming and J lost 0 bases; unmatched junction nucleotides: 3. The CDR3 extends over 15 amino acids. CDR1 is SGHTA, CDR2 FQGNSA, per germline. This CDR3 reads CASSAGTSSTDTQYF. Written as DNA, the CDR3 is TGTGCCAGCAGCGCCGGGACTAGCAGCACAGATACGCAGTATTTT.

The J gene is TRBJ2-1, the V gene TRBV10-2; 9 nucleotides line up with TRBD1. CDR1 and CDR2 from the germline V gene are WSHSY and SAAADI. This CDR3 region has 14 residues. V was pared by 3 bases and J by 10 bases, with 7 bases of the junction left unmatched. The CDR3 DNA reads as TGCGCCAGCAGTGACCTTGGGACAGGGTGGGAGCAGTTCTTC. Translation: CASSDLGTGWEQFF.

This clonotype was observed a few times. The chain uses TRBV5-1 and TRBJ2-1, with TRBD2 matching over 11 bases. The V segment lost 4 bases and the J segment 4 bases; nucleotides outside the gene matches: 7. The CDR3 totals 16 residues. Germline V CDR1 and CDR2: SGHRS, YFSETQ. The CDR3 nucleotides are TGCGCCAGCAGCCGACTAGCGGGGCATTATTACAATGAGCAGTTCTTC. This codes for CASSRLAGHYYNEQFF.

This chain connects TRBV30 to TRBJ2-1, with D possibly matching TRBD2 (5 bases). Trimming cost V 3 bases and J 9 bases, with 9 bases left between them. This CDR3 is 11 amino acids long. Germline lookup yields CDR1 GTSNPN and CDR2 SVGIG (reference sequence). CDR3 loop: CAWRRRGEQFF. DNA for the CDR3: TGTGCCTGGAGGCGCCGGGGTGAGCAGTTCTTC. Full variable domain (missing parts from reference TRBV30 and TRBJ2-1): SQTIHQWPATLVQPVGSPLSLECTVEGTSNPNLYWYRQAAGRGLQLLFYSVGIGQISSEVPQNLSASRPQDRQFILSSKKLLLSDSGFYLCAWRRRGEQFFGPGTRLTVL.

The V and J genes are TRBV4-2 and TRBJ2-3; TRBD2 matches 12 bases. Germline-derived CDR1 and CDR2 are LGHNA and YNFKEQ. CDR3 length equals 17 residues. Losses at the gene ends were 3 bases for V and 3 bases for J; bases not matched to a gene: 7. CDR3 loop: CASSHLAGGRRTDTQYF. CDR3 in DNA: TGTGCCAGCAGCCATCTAGCGGGAGGGCGTAGAACAGATACGCAGTATTTT.

This clonotype has ten or more counts. The V gene is TRBV7-2, the J gene TRBJ2-7; the D is unclear. From germline, CDR1 is SGHTA and CDR2 FQGNSA. Trimming took off 1 base at V and 0 bases at J, with 10 bases between the two ends. This CDR3 comprises 15 residues. CDR3 sequence reads: CASSLVGRFSYEQYF. DNA of the CDR3: TGTGCCAGCAGCTTAGTTGGCAGGTTCTCCTACGAGCAGTACTTC.

The J gene is TRBJ2-4, the V gene TRBV20-1, with TRBD1 matching over 8 bases. The CDR3 sequence is 14 residues long. CDR1 is DFQATT and CDR2 is SNEGSKA in the germline V gene (reference sequence). V shed 4 bases, J shed 3 bases, and the junction held 5 bases outside the gene matches. The CDR3 DNA sequence: TGCAGTGCTACCGGACAGGGATACAAAAACATTCAGTACTTC. Its protein is CSATGQGYKNIQYF.

This clonotype was seen a few times. The chain joins TRBV27 to TRBJ2-3, with D tentatively TRBD1 (6 bases). V lost 3 bases and J 0 bases, leaving 25 bases between the germline ends. CDR1 and CDR2 from the germline V gene are MNHEY and SMNVEV (reference sequence). This CDR3 comprises 20 residues. DNA of the CDR3: TGTGCCAGCAGTTTTGAGGGGGTGGAGAGGTTGACGCTTAGCACAGATACGCAGTATTTT. It yields the protein CASSFEGVERLTLSTDTQYF.

This clonotype came up many times. V is TRBV11-2 and J is TRBJ1-1; D gene ambiguous. Germline CDR1 reads SGHAT; CDR2 reads FQNNGV. CDR3 length: 13 residues. With 5 bases removed from V and 4 bases from J, the gap between germline ends came to 11 bases. The CDR3 DNA is TGTGCCAGCAGCCCGGACCGCGGCACTGAAGCTTTCTTT. Its translation is CASSPDRGTEAFF.

The chain combines TRBV18 with TRBJ1-5, with 11 positions matching TRBD1. The CDR3 consists of 15 residues. The germline CDR1 and CDR2 sequences are KGHSH and LQKENI. The J segment lost 3 bases and the V segment lost 4 bases, leaving 2 bases of the junction unmatched. The CDR3 DNA sequence: TGTGCCAGCTCACGGGGACAGGGGGTCAATCAGCCCCAGCATTTT. Translated: CASSRGQGVNQPQHF.

This clonotype was counted ten times or more. This rearrangement joins TRBV20-1 to TRBJ2-1; 12 positions agree with TRBD2. The CDR3 is 15 residues long. The junction had 11 bases not matched to a gene; V was cut back by 6 bases and J by 8 bases. Germline V lookup: CDR1 DFQATT, CDR2 SNEGSKA (reference sequence). The CDR3 region is CSATPTSGSIDEQFF. CDR3 DNA: TGCAGTGCCACCCCGACTAGCGGGAGTATCGATGAGCAGTTCTTC.

The sample holds many counts of this clonotype. One junction end does not reproduce the germline sequence, and a read error may be involved. The rearrangement uses TRBV12-3 or TRBV12-4 and TRBJ2-5, with D possibly TRBD2 on 6 matching bases. The CDR3 extends over 13 amino acids. The CDR3 sequence is CASSFGGQETQYF. The CDR3 DNA follows: TGTGCTAGCAGCTTTGGGGGGCAAGAGACCCAGTACTTC.

This clonotype was observed a handful of times. The V call is TRBV2, the J call TRBJ2-2, with D maybe TRBD2 (6 bases). Germline CDR1 is SNHLY and CDR2 is FYNNEI. The CDR3 sequence is 18 residues long. V dropped 7 bases and J dropped 4 bases, with 25 bases sitting between them. CDR3 amino acids: CASTSADLGGGSTGELFF. CDR3 bases: TGTGCCAGCACTTCGGCGGATTTGGGGGGTGGGAGCACCGGGGAGCTGTTTTTT. The full variable domain, with the rest looked up from reference TRBV2 and TRBJ2-2, is EPEVTQTPSHQVTQMGQEVILRCVPISNHLYFYWYRQILGQKVEFLVSFYNNEISEKSEIFDDQFSVERPDGSNFTLKIRSTKLEDSAMYFCASTSADLGGGSTGELFFGEGSRLTVL.

The table lists this clonotype with a few counts. The rearrangement uses TRBV9 and TRBJ1-2, with 7 bases matching TRBD1. This CDR3 contains 14 residues. The germline gives CDR1 SGDLS, CDR2 YYNGEE. V shed 2 bases, J shed 4 bases, and the junction held 5 bases outside the gene matches. CDR3 residues: CASSVGDRAYGYTF. In nucleotides, the CDR3 is TGTGCCAGCAGCGTTGGGGACAGAGCCTATGGCTACACCTTC.

This clonotype was detected ten times or more. V gene TRBV29-1 combines with J gene TRBJ2-7; 7 bases line up with TRBD1. This CDR3 comprises 14 residues. With 6 bases clipped from V and 0 bases from J, the junction kept 8 bases outside the gene matches. CDR1 and CDR2 from the germline V gene are SQVTM and ANQGSEA. Here the CDR3 reads CSVAGTAFSYEQYF. CDR3 coding DNA: TGCAGCGTAGCCGGGACAGCATTCTCCTACGAGCAGTACTTC.

The CDR3 DNA is TGTGCCAGCAGTTTAGGGACTAGCCCCCTTAACGAGCAGTACTTC. Protein sequence: CASSLGTSPLNEQYF. The chain carries TRBV12-3 or TRBV12-4 and TRBJ2-7, with TRBD2 matching over 8 bases. Trimming removed 1 base from V and 5 bases from J; junction bases left unmatched: 7. The CDR3 sequence is 15 residues long.

The J gene is TRBJ2-3, the V gene TRBV20-1; D is unresolved. Trimming removed 0 bases at V and 5 bases at J, with 21 bases between. This CDR3 spans 17 amino acids. Germline V gene sequence: CDR1 DFQATT, CDR2 SNEGSKA (reference sequence). In nucleotides, the CDR3 is TGCAGTGCTAGAGATCCTTTCTGGTCCCTAGGTGTAGATACGCAGTATTTT. Protein product: CSARDPFWSLGVDTQYF.

The V and J genes are TRBV30 and TRBJ1-2, with D maybe TRBD1 (6 bases). This CDR3 is built from 12 residues. V dropped 4 bases and J dropped 6 bases, with 12 bases sitting between them. The germline gives CDR1 GTSNPN, CDR2 SVGIG (reference sequence). Written as DNA, the CDR3 is TGTGCCTGGATTTACGGGGGGCATGGCTACACCTTC. Protein sequence: CAWIYGGHGYTF. Full variable domain (outside the CDR3, taken from reference TRBV30 and TRBJ1-2): SQTIHQWPATLVQPVGSPLSLECTVEGTSNPNLYWYRQAAGRGLQLLFYSVGIGQISSEVPQNLSASRPQDRQFILSSKKLLLSDSGFYLCAWIYGGHGYTFGSGTRLTVV.

This clonotype was detected ten times or more. The chain links TRBV20-1 to TRBJ2-1; 10 nucleotides align to TRBD2. Germline CDR1 is DFQATT and CDR2 is SNEGSKA (reference sequence). The V and J ends lost 5 bases and 2 bases, in that order; junction bases with no gene match: 3. The CDR3 contains 14 residues. CDR3 in DNA: TGCAGTGCTCCCAGCGGGAGGGCCTACAATGAGCAGTTCTTC. It translates to CSAPSGRAYNEQFF.